Listed below are T cell receptor beta chains from one sample, sequenced in a study of blood T cell repertoires in COVID-19. Sequencing used immunoSEQ multiplex PCR; TCRdb keeps in-frame clones, though not all of them. The sample shows around 300,000 clones, over 75% of them seen only once. Material: peripheral blood. The receptors derive from an older woman with acute or convalescent COVID-19. The CDR3 runs from the conserved cysteine through the conserved F or W. The order of the fields is J gene, clone size, D gene, V gene, CDR3 DNA, CDR3 protein. D genes are given only for firm matches. For some rows the clone size is stated as once, few or many, or as a class when expanded; others skip it.

TRBJ1-2 few - TRBV11-1 TGTGCCAGCAGCGACACAGGGTTTGGCTACACCTTC CASSDTGFGYTF
TRBJ2-2 - - TRBV5-4 TGTGCCAGCAGCTCCGGGGGAAGGAACACCGGGGAGCTGTTTTTT CASSSGGRNTGELFF
TRBJ2-1 few TRBD2 TRBV2 TGTGCCAGCAGGCTCACTAGCGGACGCACTCTCGACAATGAGCAGTTCTTC CASRLTSGRTLDNEQFF
TRBJ1-2 - - TRBV15 TGTGCCACCAGCAGAGGGACAAACTATGGCTACACCTTC CATSRGTNYGYTF
TRBJ2-3 - TRBD2 TRBV5-4 TGTGCCAGCAGCTCGACTAGCGGGGGGGTATTTAGCACAGATACGCAGTATTTT CASSSTSGGVFSTDTQYF
TRBJ1-4 - TRBD1 TRBV18 TGTGCCAGCTCACCACTCCGAGCCGGGACAGGAGCCGAAAAACTGTTTTTT CASSPLRAGTGAEKLFF
TRBJ2-7 - - TRBV30 TGTGCCTGTCCAGGGTGGGGCGGCGAGCAGTACTTC CACPGWGGEQYF
TRBJ2-3 - TRBD2 TRBV5-4 TGTGCCAGCACCTTTGGACTAGCGCAAGACACAGATACGCAGTATTTT CASTFGLAQDTDTQYF
TRBJ2-5 - - TRBV5-1 TGCGCCAGCAGCTTGATGGGGGGTCGGGAGACCCAGTACTTC CASSLMGGRETQYF
TRBJ2-7 - - TRBV5-5 TGTGCCAGCAGCTTCGCCTACGAGCAGTACTTC CASSFAYEQYF
TRBJ1-4 - - TRBV6-1 TGTGCCAGCAGTGAAGGGACTACAACTAATGAAAAACTGTTTTTT CASSEGTTTNEKLFF
TRBJ2-3 - - TRBV6-5 TGTGCCAGCAGTTACTCGATAAGCAGGGGAGCAGATACGCAGTATTTT CASSYSISRGADTQYF
TRBJ1-1 once TRBD1 TRBV9 TGTGCCGGGAGTTCAGGGGGCGTGGGCACTGAAGCTTTCTTT CAGSSGGVGTEAFF
TRBJ2-5 - - TRBV6-6 TGTGCCAGCAGTTACTCGAGCAGGGGTCAAGAGACCCAGTACTTC CASSYSSRGQETQYF
TRBJ1-1 - - TRBV5-1 TGCGCCAGCAGCTTGGAGGCCGTTGGGGCAGAAGCTTTCTTT CASSLEAVGAEAFF
TRBJ1-2 once TRBD1 TRBV4-1 TGCGCCAGCAGCCATGGGCCGGGACAGGGGGACTATGGCTACACCTTC CASSHGPGQGDYGYTF
TRBJ1-6 once - TRBV30 TGTGCCTGGGGGAGGAGGTATGAGTCACCCCTCCACTTT CAWGRRYESPLHF
TRBJ2-7 - - TRBV3-1/TRBV3-2 TGTGCCAGCAGCCAAGCGAGTCGGCTAGCCACCTACGAGCAGTACTTC CASSQASRLATYEQYF
TRBJ2-1 - - TRBV18 TGTGCCAGCTCAGGCCAAACCAATGAGCAGTTCTTC CASSGQTNEQFF
TRBJ1-1 - TRBD1 TRBV7-9 TGTGCCAGCAGCTTAGCCCCAGACAGGGGTGAAGCTTTCTTT CASSLAPDRGEAFF
TRBJ2-5 - - TRBV3-1/TRBV3-2 TGTGCCAGCAGCCAGTGGGCCCAAGAGACCCAGTACTTC CASSQWAQETQYF
TRBJ1-2 - - TRBV6-5 TGTGCCAGCAGCCGCTCAGGGTCTAGGTATGGCTACACCTTC CASSRSGSRYGYTF
TRBJ2-7 - - TRBV19 TGTGCCAGTAGTACGGGCGGGGACGGCTACGAGCAGTACTTC CASSTGGDGYEQYF
TRBJ2-7 - TRBD1 TRBV19 TGTGCCAGTAGTACGCGACAGGGGCAGGCCTACGAGCAGTACTTC CASSTRQGQAYEQYF
TRBJ1-2 - TRBD1 TRBV11-3 TGTGCCAGCAGCTCCGGACAGGGACGTGGCTACACCTTC CASSSGQGRGYTF
TRBJ1-1 - - TRBV6-4 TGTGCCAGCAGTCCCAGGGAGGGCACTGAAGCTTTCTTT CASSPREGTEAFF
TRBJ1-1 few - TRBV2 TGTGCCAGCAGTCCCGGGGGAAACACTGAAGCTTTCTTT CASSPGGNTEAFF
TRBJ1-1 - - TRBV5-6 TGTGCCAGCAGCGCGAGACAGGACATGAACACTGAAGCTTTCTTT CASSARQDMNTEAFF
TRBJ2-3 - - TRBV9 TGTGCCAGCAGCGCCACCACAGGCCCAGCTGCGCAGTATTTT CASSATTGPAAQYF
TRBJ2-5 - - TRBV4-1 TGCGCCAGCAGCCAAGTCAGGAGGGCCCAAGAGACCCAGTACTTC CASSQVRRAQETQYF
TRBJ1-1 - TRBD1 TRBV11-2 TGTGCCAGCAGCTTAGTACAGGGGGCTGAAGCTTTCTTT CASSLVQGAEAFF
TRBJ2-1 - TRBD2 TRBV18 TGTGCCAGCTCACTAATCAGCGGGGCCTACAATGAGCAGTTCTTC CASSLISGAYNEQFF
TRBJ2-3 - - TRBV6-6 TGTGCCAGCAGTCGCGACGGGGTCCAAACGCAGTATTTT CASSRDGVQTQYF